The 32 T cell receptor beta chains listed next were all sequenced from one sample in a study of cytotoxic CD8 clonotypes in ibrutinib-treated CLL. Measured with immunoSEQ multiplex PCR; TCRdb has only the in-frame clones, and not every one. The sample has about 160,000 clones; more than 65% are singletons. The source was PBMCs, collected after 12 months of ibrutinib treatment. The receptors shown here come from a human donor with chronic lymphocytic leukemia.

V is TRBV2 and J is TRBJ1-5, with 8 positions matching TRBD1. Germline-derived CDR1 and CDR2 are SNHLY and FYNNEI. The CDR3 spans 15 residues. The trim removed 6 bases at V and 0 bases at J, leaving 4 bases unmatched. CDR3 region: CASRGQGYSNQPQHF. CDR3 coding DNA: TGTGCCAGCAGAGGACAGGGCTATAGCAATCAGCCCCAGCATTTT.

This clone has a single count. V is TRBV7-3 and J is TRBJ2-7, with D tentatively TRBD1 (6 bases). This CDR3 contains 14 residues. The germline V and J ends were trimmed by 6 bases and 3 bases, with 15 bases remaining between them. Germline V gives CDR1 SGHTA, CDR2 FQGTGA. The chain's CDR3 is CASRNQGGHYEQYF. CDR3 nucleotides: TGTGCCAGCAGAAACCAAGGGGGACACTACGAGCAGTACTTC.

The rearrangement uses TRBV7-2 and TRBJ2-7, with D perhaps being TRBD1 or TRBD2 (6 bases each). Germline values: CDR1 SGHTA, CDR2 FQGNSA. The V gene lost 4 bases and the J gene lost 3 bases, with 22 bases spanning the gap. CDR3 size: 17 residues. CDR3 coding DNA: TGTGCCAGCAGCTCACTCGAGGGGGTTGCGGACTACTACGAGCAGTACTTC. Protein: CASSSLEGVADYYEQYF.

This clone appeared a few times. The CDR3 sequence: CASSHLETQYF. The CDR3 DNA reads as TGTGCCAGTAGTCACTTAGAGACCCAGTACTTC. J is TRBJ2-5 and V is TRBV19; D gene unclear. CDR1 is LNHDA, CDR2 SQIVND, per germline (reference sequence). This CDR3 region has 11 residues. Trimming removed 5 bases at V and 4 bases at J, with 5 bases between.

The genes are TRBV30 and TRBJ1-6; 8 bases are a match to TRBD1. Germline V gene data show CDR1 as GTSNPN and CDR2 as SVGIG (reference sequence). Germline trimming cut 3 bases from V and 1 base from J; bases unmatched to any gene: 5. This CDR3 is built from 16 residues. In DNA, the CDR3 is TGTGCCTGGAGGCGGGACAGGATGTCCTATAATTCACCCCTCCACTTT. Its translation is CAWRRDRMSYNSPLHF.

V is TRBV7-3 and J is TRBJ2-2, with 9 nucleotides matching TRBD1. The V and J ends lost 3 bases and 14 bases, in that order; junction bases with no gene match: 4. This CDR3 is built from 12 residues. Per the germline V gene, CDR1 is SGHTA and CDR2 is FQGTGA. The DNA of the CDR3 is TGTGCCAGCAGCTTCAGACAGGGGGTACTGTTTTTT. This translates into CASSFRQGVLFF.

The chain has TRBV2 and TRBJ1-1; D is uncertain. This CDR3 contains 15 residues. Germline V gives CDR1 SNHLY, CDR2 FYNNEI. V was pared by 1 base and J by 3 bases, with 12 bases between. The CDR3 protein is CASSEVARGHTEAFF. CDR3 bases: TGTGCCAGCAGTGAAGTAGCGCGAGGACACACTGAAGCTTTCTTT.

The V call is TRBV4-3, the J call TRBJ1-6; D uncertain. Germline V gene data show CDR1 as LGHNA and CDR2 as YSLEER. V lost 0 bases and J 7 bases, leaving 7 bases between the germline ends. The CDR3 is made up of 14 amino acids. The CDR3 nucleotides read TGCGCCAGCAGCCAAGAACTAAACAATTCACCCCTCCACTTT. It encodes CASSQELNNSPLHF.

CDR3 loop: CASSSAYEQYF. The CDR3 DNA sequence: TGTGCCAGCAGTTCAGCTTACGAGCAGTACTTC. The V gene is TRBV6-5, the J gene TRBJ2-7; D is unresolved. CDR3 length: 11 residues. Deletions cut 4 bases from V and 4 bases from J, with 5 bases between. Germline V gene sequence: CDR1 MNHEY, CDR2 SVGAGI.

This clone was detected once. V is TRBV19 and J is TRBJ2-1; TRBD1 might be the D (6 bases). Between the trimmed V and J ends, which lost 5 bases and 2 bases, there was a span of 16 bases. The CDR3 consists of 16 residues. Per germline, CDR1 LNHDA and CDR2 SQIVND (reference sequence). The CDR3 here is CASSGRDKSAYNEQFF. The CDR3 nucleotides read TGTGCCAGTAGTGGAAGGGACAAATCGGCCTACAATGAGCAGTTCTTC.

This clone was seen only a few times. The chain is built from TRBV2 and TRBJ1-5; maybe TRBD1 (5 bases). The V gene's germline CDR1 is SNHLY and CDR2 FYNNEI. The V and J ends lost 7 bases and 10 bases respectively, with 14 bases between them. This CDR3 comprises 12 residues. CDR3 coding DNA: TGTGCCAGCAATCTGGACATCAGCCCCCAGCATTTT. This translates into CASNLDISPQHF. The full variable domain, its missing parts supplied by reference TRBV2 and TRBJ1-5, is EPEVTQTPSHQVTQMGQEVILRCVPISNHLYFYWYRQILGQKVEFLVSFYNNEISEKSEIFDDQFSVERPDGSNFTLKIRSTKLEDSAMYFCASNLDISPQHFGDGTRLSIL.

This rearrangement joins TRBV15 to TRBJ2-1; 10 bases line up with TRBD2. The germline CDR1 and CDR2 sequences are LNHNV and YYDKDF (reference sequence). This CDR3 spans 17 amino acids. The junction had 6 bases not matched to a gene; V was cut back by 4 bases and J by 0 bases. In DNA form, the CDR3 reads TGTGCCACCAGCAAAGCGGGAGGGTTCGGCTCCTACAATGAGCAGTTCTTC. It codes for CATSKAGGFGSYNEQFF.

This chain joins TRBV7-3 and TRBJ1-3; D is undetermined. Germline values: CDR1 SGHTA, CDR2 FQGTGA. CDR3 length equals 14 residues. V dropped 6 bases and J dropped 2 bases, with 11 bases sitting between them. The CDR3 DNA sequence: TGTGCCAGCAGTTTACCAATGCCTGGAAACACCATATATTTT. It encodes CASSLPMPGNTIYF.

The chain recombines TRBV2 with TRBJ1-2, with D perhaps TRBD1 (5 bases). V was trimmed by 7 bases and J by 6 bases, leaving 9 bases between them. This CDR3 comprises 11 residues. CDR1 SNHLY and CDR2 FYNNEI come from the germline V gene. The CDR3 sequence: CASTRAHGYTF. DNA of the CDR3: TGTGCCAGCACCAGGGCGCATGGCTACACCTTC. Full variable domain (missing parts from reference TRBV2 and TRBJ1-2): EPEVTQTPSHQVTQMGQEVILRCVPISNHLYFYWYRQILGQKVEFLVSFYNNEISEKSEIFDDQFSVERPDGSNFTLKIRSTKLEDSAMYFCASTRAHGYTFGSGTRLTVV.

This chain joins TRBV5-4 and TRBJ1-4; weak D call: TRBD1 (6 bases). This CDR3 has 15 amino acids. Trimming cost V 0 bases and J 5 bases, with 11 bases left between them. Per the germline V gene, CDR1 is SGHNT and CDR2 is YYREEE (reference sequence). The CDR3, as DNA: TGTGCCAGCAGCTTGGAGGGGGGTGGCAATGAAAAACTGTTTTTT. Protein: CASSLEGGGNEKLFF. The full variable domain, completed using reference TRBV5-4 and TRBJ1-4, is ETGVTQSPTHLIKTRGQQVTLRCSSQSGHNTVSWYQQALGQGPQFIFQYYREEENGRGNFPPRFSGLQFPNYSSELNVNALELDDSALYLCASSLEGGGNEKLFFGSGTQLSVL.

The CDR3 nucleotides are TGTGCCAGCAGCACATCTAGCGGGGGGTCAAATGAGCAGTTCTTC. This codes for CASSTSSGGSNEQFF. V is TRBV7-9 and J is TRBJ2-1; 11 bases match TRBD2. The V gene end was trimmed by 5 bases and the J gene end by 7 bases; junction bases not matched to a gene: 7. The length of the CDR3 is 15 residues. The V gene's germline CDR1 is SEHNR and CDR2 FQNEAQ (reference sequence).

This sequence joins TRBV10-2 and TRBJ1-1; TRBD1 matches at 7 bases. The junction had 3 bases not matched to a gene; V was cut back by 7 bases and J by 7 bases. Per germline, CDR1 WSHSY and CDR2 SAAADI. This CDR3 is built from 11 residues. The CDR3 DNA reads TGCGCCAGCAACCAGGGGGTTGAAGCTTTCTTT. This encodes CASNQGVEAFF.

The chain couples TRBV21-1 to TRBJ2-7; the DNA was not compared with TRBD1, the D call given in the table. TRBV21-1 is shown as a pseudogene. The CDR3 runs to 14 residues. DNA for the CDR3: TGTGCCAGACGTGGTCGGGACAGGGCGTACGAGCAGTACTTC. It translates to CARRGRDRAYEQYF.

This clone has a handful of counts. The chain uses TRBV5-6 and TRBJ1-5, with TRBD1 matching 9 bases. This CDR3 spans 18 amino acids. V was clipped by 3 bases and J by 2 bases; unmatched bases: 12. Germline CDR1 reads SGHDT; CDR2 reads YYEEEE. The DNA of the CDR3 is TGTGCCAGCAGCTCAACAAGGGACAGGGCATTTGGCAATCAGCCCCAGCATTTT. Translated, it gives CASSSTRDRAFGNQPQHF.

The J gene is TRBJ2-7, the V gene TRBV14; perhaps TRBD2 as D (5 bases). Trimming left V 0 bases short and J 4 bases short, with 13 bases between. The germline CDR1 and CDR2 sequences are SGHDN and FVKESK. This CDR3 comprises 15 residues. CDR3 amino acids: CASSQDESGKYEQYF. The CDR3 region has the DNA TGTGCCAGCAGCCAAGATGAATCCGGGAAATACGAGCAGTACTTC.

The CDR3 sequence: CSARRDSSYTF. In nucleotides, the CDR3 is TGCAGTGCTAGAAGGGATTCGAGCTACACCTTC. The chain joins TRBV20-1 to TRBJ1-2; no reliable D call. The ends were cut back, 2 bases at V and 9 bases at J, with 10 bases in the middle. The CDR3 runs 11 residues. Germline CDR1 and CDR2: DFQATT and SNEGSKA (reference sequence).

The chain is built from TRBV6-1 and TRBJ1-5; D is unresolved. V gave up 2 bases and J gave up 5 bases, with 7 bases separating them. The CDR3 has 13 amino acids. CDR1 and CDR2 from the germline V gene are MNHNS and SASEGT. CDR3 coding DNA: TGTGCCAGCAGTGAACACCATTATCAGCCCCAGCATTTT. Residues: CASSEHHYQPQHF.

The chain combines TRBV19 with TRBJ2-3; possibly TRBD1 for D (6 bases). The V gene's germline CDR1 is LNHDA and CDR2 SQIVND (reference sequence). The CDR3 sequence is 15 residues long. Trimming stripped 6 bases from V and 3 bases from J, with 16 bases between. The DNA of the CDR3 is TGTGCCAGTAGGGTCCGGTGGACAGCAACAGATACGCAGTATTTT. Translated, it gives CASRVRWTATDTQYF. Using reference TRBV19 and TRBJ2-3 for the parts outside the CDR3, the full variable domain is DGGITQSPKYLFRKEGQNVTLSCEQNLNHDAMYWYRQDPGQGLRLIYYSQIVNDFQKGDIAEGYSVSREKKESFPLTVTSAQKNPTAFYLCASRVRWTATDTQYFGPGTRLTVL.

The chain uses TRBV14 and TRBJ1-1, with TRBD1 as a possible D gene (6 bases). V shed 0 bases and J shed 1 base, with 9 bases lying between them. Looked up from germline, CDR1 is SGHDN and CDR2 is FVKESK. This CDR3 has 15 residues. The CDR3 reads CASSQDRGRNTEAFF. The CDR3 DNA reads TGTGCCAGCAGCCAAGATAGGGGGAGGAACACTGAAGCTTTCTTT.

The chain carries TRBV4-2 and TRBJ2-7; maybe TRBD1 (5 bases). Germline-derived CDR1 and CDR2 are LGHNA and YNFKEQ. The CDR3 spans 15 residues. V was trimmed by 4 bases and J by 0 bases, leaving 13 bases between them. CDR3 amino acids: CASSPQAVSSYEQYF. CDR3 DNA: TGTGCCAGCAGCCCACAGGCGGTGAGCTCCTACGAGCAGTACTTC.

The chain carries TRBV7-2 and TRBJ2-5, with 7 bases fitting TRBD2. Germline V gene data show CDR1 as SGHTA and CDR2 as FQGNSA. V lost 1 base, J lost 2 bases, and 10 bases stayed unmatched. The CDR3 length is 17 residues. CDR3 residues: CASSLVASAAGQETQYF. CDR3 in DNA: TGTGCCAGCAGCTTAGTCGCGTCGGCAGCGGGGCAAGAGACCCAGTACTTC.

The chain has TRBV6-5 and TRBJ2-5, with D hard to call. From germline, CDR1 is MNHEY and CDR2 SVGAGI. This CDR3 contains 12 residues. Trimming pared 5 bases from V and 1 base from J, leaving 5 bases between. This CDR3 is CASSKFQETQYF. CDR3 bases: TGTGCCAGCAGTAAATTCCAAGAGACCCAGTACTTC.

The chain uses TRBV10-1 and TRBJ2-6; no clear D gene. Per germline, CDR1 WNHNN and CDR2 SYGVQD (reference sequence). The CDR3 runs 13 residues. V was trimmed by 5 bases and J by 0 bases, leaving 2 bases between them. In DNA form, the CDR3 reads TGCGCCAGCAGTCGCTCTGGGGCCAACGTCCTGACTTTC. Its translation is CASSRSGANVLTF.

This sequence joins TRBV20-1 and TRBJ1-2; D call uncertain. This CDR3 contains 11 residues. The V end was cut by 6 bases, the J end by 6 bases, with 11 bases between. The V gene's germline CDR1 is DFQATT and CDR2 SNEGSKA (reference sequence). CDR3 residues: CSASVVDGYTF. The CDR3 DNA is TGCAGTGCGAGTGTTGTCGATGGCTACACCTTC.

The chain combines TRBV5-1 with TRBJ2-3; D possibly corresponds to TRBD1 (5 bases). The ends were cut back, 2 bases at V and 3 bases at J, with 13 bases in the middle. The CDR3 is 15 amino acids. Germline CDR1 SGHRS, CDR2 YFSETQ. CDR3 amino acids: CASSFGQGGTDTQYF. CDR3 sequence (DNA): TGCGCCAGCAGCTTTGGCCAGGGTGGGACAGATACGCAGTATTTT.

The rearrangement joins TRBV18 to TRBJ2-3; D is uncertain. V lost 2 bases to trimming and J lost 5 bases, with 8 bases between them. CDR3 length: 13 residues. CDR1 and CDR2 from the germline V gene are KGHSH and LQKENI. CDR3: CASSPSTGDTQYF. In nucleotides, the CDR3 is TGTGCCAGCTCACCAAGCACTGGAGATACGCAGTATTTT.

J is TRBJ2-5 and V is TRBV28; D may be TRBD1 (6 bases). CDR3 length: 17 amino acids. Germline V CDR1 and CDR2: MDHEN, SYDVKM. Trimming stripped 2 bases from V and 2 bases from J, with 18 bases between. CDR3 region: CASSLSLSGTTQETQYF. The CDR3 nucleotides are TGTGCCAGCAGTTTAAGTCTGTCCGGGACAACTCAAGAGACCCAGTACTTC.